This T cell receptor (beta chain) was identified in a study of blood T cell repertoires in COVID-19. Methods used by the authors: For nucleated cells, counts were estimated from reference gene primer amplification. TCRdb's copy holds only in-frame clones and misses some; the assay was immunoSEQ multiplex PCR. V, J and clone size derive from that table, while D and trimming were established from the DNA sequence. The sample has some 200,000 clones; around four fifths are singletons. CDR3 length: 15 residues. V was trimmed by 7 bases and J by 4 bases, leaving 19 bases between them. The germline gives CDR1 SNHLY, CDR2 FYNNEI.

This chain links TRBV2 with TRBJ2-5; possibly TRBD1 for D (6 bases). The sample consisted of peripheral blood. The TCR originated in a woman of 80 years or more with COVID-19, enrolled during active disease. The CDR3 coding sequence is TGTGCCAGCACTGTTGACACAGGGCCCTCAGAGACCCAGTACTTC. Its protein is CASTVDTGPSETQYF.